Listed below are T cell receptor beta chains from one sample, sequenced in a study of cytomegalovirus exposure and HLA in healthy donors. Sequencing was performed with immunoSEQ multiplex PCR; in TCRdb, only in-frame clones are kept and a portion is missing. The data show under 200,000 clones, 75% to 85% seen once. The specimen was PBMCs. Receptors originate from a woman under 30 in good health and CMV-seronegative. Each CDR3 is given with its conserved first and last residue. The D gene is left open where the match is weak. Not all rows give a size; the values are once, few, many and, for expanded clones, a class.

d_gene: TRBD2
abundance: .
j_gene: TRBJ2-7
v_gene: TRBV6-5
CDR3nt: TGTGCCAGCAGCGGGGGGGGCAGTAGTTCCGAGCAGTACTTC
CDR3aa: CASSGGGSSSEQYF

d_gene: .
abundance: .
j_gene: TRBJ1-1
v_gene: TRBV18
CDR3nt: TGTGCCAGCTCACCTACGGCAGGACAAATAGGTACTGAAGCTTTCTTT
CDR3aa: CASSPTAGQIGTEAFF

d_gene: TRBD1
abundance: .
j_gene: TRBJ2-2
v_gene: TRBV19
CDR3nt: TGTGCCAGTAGTAGAATCCGGGACAGGGGTTTCGCGAACACCGGGGAGCTGTTTTTT
CDR3aa: CASSRIRDRGFANTGELFF

d_gene: TRBD2
abundance: .
j_gene: TRBJ2-7
v_gene: TRBV7-2
CDR3nt: TGTGCCAGCAGCTCCCGACCTACGACTAGCGGGAGGGCCTACGAGCAGTACTTC
CDR3aa: CASSSRPTTSGRAYEQYF

d_gene: .
abundance: .
j_gene: TRBJ1-5
v_gene: TRBV6-1
CDR3nt: TGTGCCAGCAAAGATAGTTATAGCAATCAGCCCCAGCATTTT
CDR3aa: CASKDSYSNQPQHF

d_gene: .
abundance: .
j_gene: TRBJ1-1
v_gene: TRBV5-1
CDR3nt: TGCGCCAGCAGCCTCACCGGGGGAATCAACACTGAAGCTTTCTTT
CDR3aa: CASSLTGGINTEAFF

d_gene: TRBD1
abundance: .
j_gene: TRBJ2-1
v_gene: TRBV19
CDR3nt: TGTGCCAGTAGGCATACAGGGGCGCAGTTCTTC
CDR3aa: CASRHTGAQFF

d_gene: TRBD1
abundance: .
j_gene: TRBJ1-2
v_gene: TRBV6-5
CDR3nt: TGTGCCAGCAGACCCGGGACAGGGGGGGGCCTTGGCTACACCTTC
CDR3aa: CASRPGTGGGLGYTF

d_gene: .
abundance: .
j_gene: TRBJ2-2
v_gene: TRBV7-2
CDR3nt: TGTGCCAGCAGCTTAGCGACACACACCGGGGAGCTGTTTTTT
CDR3aa: CASSLATHTGELFF

d_gene: .
abundance: .
j_gene: TRBJ1-5
v_gene: TRBV15
CDR3nt: TGTGCCACCAGCAGACAGGGCTATAGCAATCAGCCCCAGCATTTT
CDR3aa: CATSRQGYSNQPQHF

d_gene: .
abundance: .
j_gene: TRBJ2-3
v_gene: TRBV7-2
CDR3nt: TGTGCCAGCAGCTTAGACTTTTCCCGCACAGATACGCAGTATTTT
CDR3aa: CASSLDFSRTDTQYF

d_gene: .
abundance: .
j_gene: TRBJ2-1
v_gene: TRBV19
CDR3nt: TGTGCCAGCGGACAGACGAACCTCAATGAGCAGTTCTTC
CDR3aa: CASGQTNLNEQFF

d_gene: TRBD2
abundance: .
j_gene: TRBJ2-1
v_gene: TRBV27
CDR3nt: TGTGCCAGCAGTTTAGAGGTCCGTAGGGACTATCCAAATGAGCAGTTCTTC
CDR3aa: CASSLEVRRDYPNEQFF

d_gene: .
abundance: .
j_gene: TRBJ2-3
v_gene: TRBV5-1
CDR3nt: TGCGCCAGCAGCTTGGTGGGCCGTACGAGCACAGATACGCAGTATTTT
CDR3aa: CASSLVGRTSTDTQYF

d_gene: .
abundance: .
j_gene: TRBJ1-3
v_gene: TRBV19
CDR3nt: TGTGCGCAGGCGGGTCCGGCGGGCGGAAACACCATATATTTT
CDR3aa: CAQAGPAGGNTIYF

d_gene: TRBD2
abundance: .
j_gene: TRBJ2-3
v_gene: TRBV7-9
CDR3nt: TGTGCCAGCAGCCTTCAGCGGGAGGGCCGAAATACGCAGTATTTT
CDR3aa: CASSLQREGRNTQYF

d_gene: TRBD1
abundance: .
j_gene: TRBJ1-2
v_gene: TRBV25-1
CDR3nt: TGTGCCAGCAGAGAGCCGGGACAGGGAGGTGGCTACACCTTC
CDR3aa: CASREPGQGGGYTF

d_gene: TRBD2
abundance: .
j_gene: TRBJ2-3
v_gene: TRBV6-5
CDR3nt: TGTGCCAGCAGTTCCACAGCGGGGGGGCAGTATTTT
CDR3aa: CASSSTAGGQYF

d_gene: TRBD1
abundance: .
j_gene: TRBJ2-1
v_gene: TRBV5-1
CDR3nt: TGCGCCAGCAGCTTGGCCGGACAGGGGGTCAATGAGCAGTTCTTC
CDR3aa: CASSLAGQGVNEQFF

d_gene: .
abundance: .
j_gene: TRBJ2-3
v_gene: TRBV6-5
CDR3nt: TGTGCCAGCAGACAAGACACGAACACAGATACGCAGTATTTT
CDR3aa: CASRQDTNTDTQYF

d_gene: .
abundance: .
j_gene: TRBJ1-5
v_gene: TRBV5-1
CDR3nt: TGCGCCAGCAGCCTAGACGGGGAGGTTTTCAATCAGCCCCAGCATTTT
CDR3aa: CASSLDGEVFNQPQHF

d_gene: .
abundance: .
j_gene: TRBJ2-3
v_gene: TRBV30
CDR3nt: TGTGCCTGGGCGAGCGGGTCCACAGATACGCAGTATTTT
CDR3aa: CAWASGSTDTQYF

d_gene: .
abundance: few
j_gene: TRBJ1-3
v_gene: TRBV2
CDR3nt: TGTGCCAGCAGTGTTGGCATCAACTCTGGAAACACCATATATTTT
CDR3aa: CASSVGINSGNTIYF

d_gene: TRBD1
abundance: .
j_gene: TRBJ2-7
v_gene: TRBV19
CDR3nt: TGTGCCAGTACCTATGCGACAGGGGGCCGGTACGAGCAGTACTTC
CDR3aa: CASTYATGGRYEQYF

d_gene: TRBD2
abundance: .
j_gene: TRBJ2-3
v_gene: TRBV6-5
CDR3nt: TGTGCCAGCAGCTCCGGGACTAGCGGGATCGATACGCAGTATTTT
CDR3aa: CASSSGTSGIDTQYF

d_gene: .
abundance: .
j_gene: TRBJ2-1
v_gene: TRBV11-2
CDR3nt: TGTGCCAGCAGCGCCGCTGAGGATTCGAAACCGTTCTTC
CDR3aa: CASSAAEDSKPFF

d_gene: TRBD1
abundance: .
j_gene: TRBJ1-5
v_gene: TRBV6-6
CDR3nt: TGTGCCAGCAGTGAGGACAGGGGACGTCAGCCCCAGCATTTT
CDR3aa: CASSEDRGRQPQHF

d_gene: .
abundance: .
j_gene: TRBJ1-1
v_gene: TRBV28
CDR3nt: TGTGCCAGCAGTGGGTATCAGGGTTCGGCTTTCTTT
CDR3aa: CASSGYQGSAFF

d_gene: TRBD1
abundance: .
j_gene: TRBJ1-2
v_gene: TRBV7-9
CDR3nt: TGTGCCAGCAGCCCCACAGGGGACTATGGCTACACCTTC
CDR3aa: CASSPTGDYGYTF

d_gene: TRBD2
abundance: .
j_gene: TRBJ2-1
v_gene: TRBV5-1
CDR3nt: TGCGCCAGCAGCTTGGACGTTACTAGCGGGAGGCCCTCCTACAATGAGCAGTTCTTC
CDR3aa: CASSLDVTSGRPSYNEQFF

d_gene: .
abundance: .
j_gene: TRBJ2-7
v_gene: TRBV7-9
CDR3nt: TGTGCCAGCAGCTTAGGGAGTCACTACGAGCAGTACTTC
CDR3aa: CASSLGSHYEQYF

d_gene: TRBD1
abundance: .
j_gene: TRBJ2-1
v_gene: TRBV9
CDR3nt: TGTGCCAGCAGCTCACGGACAGGGGGCAAATTCAATGAGCAGTTCTTC
CDR3aa: CASSSRTGGKFNEQFF

d_gene: .
abundance: .
j_gene: TRBJ1-4
v_gene: TRBV6-4
CDR3nt: TGTGCCAGAATTCTACCAACTAATGAAAAACTGTTTTTT
CDR3aa: CARILPTNEKLFF

d_gene: TRBD2
abundance: .
j_gene: TRBJ2-7
v_gene: TRBV5-1
CDR3nt: TGCGCCAGCAGCTTGGGGACTAGCGGGAGGAATGAGCAGTACTTC
CDR3aa: CASSLGTSGRNEQYF

d_gene: .
abundance: few
j_gene: TRBJ1-2
v_gene: TRBV6-1
CDR3nt: TGTGCCAGCAGTGAAGAAAACAGGAGCGACTATGGCTACACCTTC
CDR3aa: CASSEENRSDYGYTF

d_gene: .
abundance: .
j_gene: TRBJ2-2
v_gene: TRBV7-8
CDR3nt: TGTGCCAGCAGCCGCCCGGGCACCGGGGAGCTGTTTTTT
CDR3aa: CASSRPGTGELFF